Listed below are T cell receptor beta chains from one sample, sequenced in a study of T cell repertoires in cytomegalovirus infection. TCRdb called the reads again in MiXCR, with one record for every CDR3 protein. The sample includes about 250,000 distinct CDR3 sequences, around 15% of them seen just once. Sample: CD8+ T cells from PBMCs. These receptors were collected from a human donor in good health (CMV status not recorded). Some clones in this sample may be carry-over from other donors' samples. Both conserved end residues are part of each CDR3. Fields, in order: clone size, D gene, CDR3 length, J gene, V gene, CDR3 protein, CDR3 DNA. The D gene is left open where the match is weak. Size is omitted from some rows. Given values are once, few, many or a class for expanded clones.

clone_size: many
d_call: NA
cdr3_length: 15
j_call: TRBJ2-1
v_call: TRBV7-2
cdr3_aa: CASSLVGDHYNEQFF
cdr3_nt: TGTGCCAGCAGCTTAGTGGGGGACCACTACAATGAGCAGTTCTTC

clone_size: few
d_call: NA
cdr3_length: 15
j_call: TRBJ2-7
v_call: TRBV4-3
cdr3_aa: CASSPGPGVTYEQYF
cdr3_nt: TGCGCCAGCAGCCCCGGACCAGGGGTAACCTACGAGCAGTACTTC

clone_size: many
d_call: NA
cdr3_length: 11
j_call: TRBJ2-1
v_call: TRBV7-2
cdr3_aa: CASSLSYEQFF
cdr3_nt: TGTGCCAGCAGCTTAAGTTATGAGCAGTTCTTC

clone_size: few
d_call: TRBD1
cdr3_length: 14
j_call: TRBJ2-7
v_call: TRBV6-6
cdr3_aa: CASSYEGAAGEQYF
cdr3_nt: TGTGCCAGCAGTTACGAGGGGGCGGCAGGCGAGCAGTACTTC

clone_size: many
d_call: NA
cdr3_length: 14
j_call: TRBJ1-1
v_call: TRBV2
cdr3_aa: CASSEWQMNTEAFF
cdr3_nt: TGTGCCAGCAGTGAATGGCAGATGAACACTGAAGCTTTCTTT

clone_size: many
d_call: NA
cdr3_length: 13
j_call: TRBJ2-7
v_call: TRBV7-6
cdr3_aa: CASSLGLSYEQYF
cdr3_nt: TGTGCCAGCAGCTTAGGACTGTCCTACGAGCAGTACTTC

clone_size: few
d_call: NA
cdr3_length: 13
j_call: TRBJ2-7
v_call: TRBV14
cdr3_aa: CASRHKSSYEQYF
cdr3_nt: TGTGCCAGCAGGCATAAATCCTCCTACGAGCAGTACTTC

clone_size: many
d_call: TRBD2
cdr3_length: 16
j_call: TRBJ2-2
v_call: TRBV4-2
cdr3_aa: CASSLPTGGNTGELFF
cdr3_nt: TGTGCCAGCAGCCTCCCGACGGGGGGGAACACCGGGGAGCTGTTTTTT

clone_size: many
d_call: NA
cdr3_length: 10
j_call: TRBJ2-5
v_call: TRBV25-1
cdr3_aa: CASRQETQYF
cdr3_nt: TGTGCCAGCAGGCAAGAGACCCAGTACTTC

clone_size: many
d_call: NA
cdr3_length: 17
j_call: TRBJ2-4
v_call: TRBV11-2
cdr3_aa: CASSSFTGSLAKNIQYF
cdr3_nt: TGTGCCAGCAGCTCCTTTACAGGGTCGTTAGCCAAAAACATTCAGTACTTC

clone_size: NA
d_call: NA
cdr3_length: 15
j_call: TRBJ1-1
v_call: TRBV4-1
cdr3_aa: CASSQRRQQNTEAFF
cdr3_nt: TGCGCCAGCAGCCAAAGGCGACAACAGAACACTGAAGCTTTCTTT

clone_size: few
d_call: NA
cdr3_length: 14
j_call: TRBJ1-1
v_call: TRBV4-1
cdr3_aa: CASSQELADTEAFF
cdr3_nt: TGCGCCAGCAGCCAAGAGTTGGCGGACACTGAAGCTTTCTTT

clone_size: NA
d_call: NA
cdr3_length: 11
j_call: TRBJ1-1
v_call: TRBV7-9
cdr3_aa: CASSPRAEAFF
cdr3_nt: TGTGCCAGCAGCCCCCGGGCTGAAGCTTTCTTT

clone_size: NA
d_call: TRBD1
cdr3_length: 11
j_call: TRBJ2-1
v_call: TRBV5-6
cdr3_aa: CASSSGTGRFF
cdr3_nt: TGTGCCAGCAGCAGCGGGACAGGGCGCTTCTTC

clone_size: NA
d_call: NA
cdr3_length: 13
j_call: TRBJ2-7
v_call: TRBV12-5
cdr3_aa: CASGFGDSYEQYF
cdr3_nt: TGTGCTAGTGGTTTTGGAGACAGCTACGAGCAGTACTTC

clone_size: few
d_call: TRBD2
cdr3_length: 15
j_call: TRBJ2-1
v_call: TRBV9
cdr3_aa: CASHPRAGVPNEQFF
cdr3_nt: TGTGCCAGCCACCCCCGTGCGGGGGTGCCCAATGAGCAGTTCTTC

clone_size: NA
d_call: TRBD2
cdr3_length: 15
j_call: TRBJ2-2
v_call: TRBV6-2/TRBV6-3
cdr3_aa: CASNRLALNTGELFF
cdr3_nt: TGTGCCAGCAACCGACTAGCCCTGAACACCGGGGAGCTGTTTTTT

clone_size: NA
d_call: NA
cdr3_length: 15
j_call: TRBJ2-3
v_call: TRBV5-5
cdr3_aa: CASSLYQGFTDTQYF
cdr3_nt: TGTGCCAGCAGCTTGTACCAGGGATTCACAGATACGCAGTATTTT

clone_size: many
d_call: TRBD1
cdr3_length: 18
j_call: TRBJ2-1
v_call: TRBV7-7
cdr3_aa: CASSPILLGQGLVDEQFF
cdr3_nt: TGTGCTAGCAGCCCAATACTTCTGGGACAGGGTTTGGTCGATGAGCAGTTCTTC

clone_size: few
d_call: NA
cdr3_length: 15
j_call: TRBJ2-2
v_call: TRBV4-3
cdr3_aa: CASSQQQGYTGELFF
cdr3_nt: TGCGCCAGCAGCCAACAGCAGGGCTACACCGGGGAGCTGTTTTTT

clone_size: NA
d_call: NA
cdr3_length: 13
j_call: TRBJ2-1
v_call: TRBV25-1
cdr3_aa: CASSSPRVDEQFF
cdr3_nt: TGTGCCAGCTCATCACCCAGGGTGGATGAGCAGTTCTTC

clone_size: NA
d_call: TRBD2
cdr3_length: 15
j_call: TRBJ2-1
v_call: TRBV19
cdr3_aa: CASSGAGVAYNEQFF
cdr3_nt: TGTGCCAGTAGTGGAGCGGGGGTAGCCTACAATGAGCAGTTCTTC

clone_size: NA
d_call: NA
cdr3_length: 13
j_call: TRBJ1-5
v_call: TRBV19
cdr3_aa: CASMRGWDQPQHF
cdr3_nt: TGTGCCAGTATGAGGGGATGGGATCAGCCCCAGCATTTT

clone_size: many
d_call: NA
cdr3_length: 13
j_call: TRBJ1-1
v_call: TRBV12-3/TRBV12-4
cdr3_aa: CASSFTGNTEAFF
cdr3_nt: TGTGCCAGCAGTTTTACCGGGAACACTGAAGCTTTCTTT

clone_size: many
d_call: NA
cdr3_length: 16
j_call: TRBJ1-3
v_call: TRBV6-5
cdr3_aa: CASSYGGINSGNTIYF
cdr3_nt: TGTGCCAGCAGTTACGGTGGCATTAACTCTGGAAACACCATATATTTT

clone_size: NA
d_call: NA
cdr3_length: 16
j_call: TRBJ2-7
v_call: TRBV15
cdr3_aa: CATSRDRREDAYEQYF
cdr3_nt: TGTGCCACCAGCAGAGACCGGAGGGAGGACGCTTACGAGCAGTACTTC

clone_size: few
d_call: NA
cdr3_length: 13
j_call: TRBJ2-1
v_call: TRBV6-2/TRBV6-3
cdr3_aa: CASERPATPEQFF
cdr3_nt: TGTGCCAGCGAAAGACCGGCGACACCTGAGCAGTTCTTC

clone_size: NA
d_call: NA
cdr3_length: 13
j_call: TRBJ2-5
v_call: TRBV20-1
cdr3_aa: CSASEGLQETQYF
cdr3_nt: TGCAGTGCTAGCGAAGGGCTCCAAGAGACCCAGTACTTC

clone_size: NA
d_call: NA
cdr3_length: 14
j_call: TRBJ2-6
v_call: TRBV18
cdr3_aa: CASRDNSGANVLTF
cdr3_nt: TGTGCCAGCCGGGACAACTCTGGGGCCAACGTCCTGACTTTC

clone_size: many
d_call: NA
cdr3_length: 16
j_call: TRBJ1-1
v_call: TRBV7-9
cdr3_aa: CASSSAQGTLDTEAFF
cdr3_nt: TGTGCCAGCAGCTCGGCGCAGGGTACGTTGGACACTGAAGCTTTCTTT

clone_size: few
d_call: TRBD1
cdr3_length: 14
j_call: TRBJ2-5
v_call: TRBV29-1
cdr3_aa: CSVSGQGARETQYF
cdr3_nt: TGCAGCGTCTCCGGACAGGGGGCGAGAGAGACCCAGTACTTC

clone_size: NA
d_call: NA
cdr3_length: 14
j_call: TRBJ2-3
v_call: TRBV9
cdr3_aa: CASSVDEPTDTQYF
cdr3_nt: TGTGCCAGCAGCGTAGATGAGCCCACAGATACGCAGTATTTT

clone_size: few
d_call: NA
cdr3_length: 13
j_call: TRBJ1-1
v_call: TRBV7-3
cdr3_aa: CASSEGILTEAFF
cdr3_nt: TGTGCCAGCAGCGAAGGGATTTTGACTGAAGCTTTCTTT

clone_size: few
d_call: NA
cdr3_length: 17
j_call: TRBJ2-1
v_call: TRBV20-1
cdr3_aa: CSARVFGWAGPVDEQFF
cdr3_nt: TGCAGTGCTAGAGTTTTCGGTTGGGCGGGCCCGGTGGATGAGCAGTTCTTC

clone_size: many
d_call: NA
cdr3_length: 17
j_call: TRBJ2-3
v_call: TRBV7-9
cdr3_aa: CASSFAQTVQITDTQYF
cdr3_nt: TGTGCCAGCAGCTTCGCCCAGACAGTGCAAATCACAGATACGCAGTATTTT

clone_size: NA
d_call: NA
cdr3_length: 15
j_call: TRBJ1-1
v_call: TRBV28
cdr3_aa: CASSLSRGPNTEAFF
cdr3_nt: TGTGCCAGCAGTTTATCTCGGGGGCCGAACACTGAAGCTTTCTTT

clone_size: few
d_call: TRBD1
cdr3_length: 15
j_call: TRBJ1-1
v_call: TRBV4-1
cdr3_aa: CASSQEEGAGTEAFF
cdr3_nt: TGTGCCAGCAGCCAAGAAGAGGGGGCCGGAACTGAAGCTTTCTTT

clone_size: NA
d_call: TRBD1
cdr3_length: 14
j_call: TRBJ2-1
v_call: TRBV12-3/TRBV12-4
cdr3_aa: CASRWDSSYNEQFF
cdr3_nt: TGTGCCAGCAGGTGGGACAGTTCCTACAATGAGCAGTTCTTC

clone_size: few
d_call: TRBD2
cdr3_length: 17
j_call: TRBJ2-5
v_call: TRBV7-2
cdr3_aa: CASRLAGSRRGQETQYF
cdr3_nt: TGTGCCAGCAGGCTAGCGGGGTCTCGTCGAGGGCAAGAGACCCAGTACTTC

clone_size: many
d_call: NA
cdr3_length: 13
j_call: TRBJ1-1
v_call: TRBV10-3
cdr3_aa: CAISESGNTEAFF
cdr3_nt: TGTGCCATCAGTGAGTCCGGGAACACTGAAGCTTTCTTT

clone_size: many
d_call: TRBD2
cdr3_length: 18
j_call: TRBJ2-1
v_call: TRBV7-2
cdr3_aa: CASSLATGLAGVQGEQFF
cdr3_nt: TGTGCCAGCAGCTTAGCGACAGGACTAGCGGGGGTCCAGGGTGAGCAGTTCTTC

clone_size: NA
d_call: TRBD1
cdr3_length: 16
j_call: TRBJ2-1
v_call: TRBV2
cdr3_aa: CASSDPGQGSNNEQFF
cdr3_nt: TGTGCCAGCAGTGATCCGGGACAGGGAAGTAATAATGAGCAGTTCTTC

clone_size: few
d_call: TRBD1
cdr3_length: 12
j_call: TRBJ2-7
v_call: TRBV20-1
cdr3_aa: CSASPGGIQQYF
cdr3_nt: TGCAGTGCTAGTCCAGGGGGTATCCAGCAGTACTTC

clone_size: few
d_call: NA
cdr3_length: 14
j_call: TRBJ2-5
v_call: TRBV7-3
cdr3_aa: CASSEVPIKETQYF
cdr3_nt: TGTGCCAGCAGCGAGGTCCCCATAAAAGAGACCCAGTACTTC

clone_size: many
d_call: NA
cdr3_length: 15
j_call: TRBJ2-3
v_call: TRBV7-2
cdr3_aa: CASSLAGGVTDTQYF
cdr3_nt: TGTGCCAGCAGCTTAGCGGGGGGTGTGACAGATACGCAGTATTTT

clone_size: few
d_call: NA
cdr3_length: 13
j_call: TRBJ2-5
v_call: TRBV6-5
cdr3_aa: CASSRLVEETQYF
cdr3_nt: TGTGCCAGCAGTCGACTAGTTGAAGAGACCCAGTACTTC

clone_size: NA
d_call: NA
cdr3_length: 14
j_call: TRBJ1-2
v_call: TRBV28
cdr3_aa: CASSLVGAGEGYTF
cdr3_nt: TGTGCCAGCAGTTTGGTGGGCGCGGGGGAAGGCTACACCTTC

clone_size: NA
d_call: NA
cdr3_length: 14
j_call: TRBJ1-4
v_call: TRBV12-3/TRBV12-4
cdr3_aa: CASRVGPRLAELFF
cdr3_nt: TGTGCCAGCAGGGTGGGACCGAGACTCGCGGAACTGTTTTTT

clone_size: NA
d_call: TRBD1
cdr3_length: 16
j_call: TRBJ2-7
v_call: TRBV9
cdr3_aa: CASSDTPGTGVYEQYF
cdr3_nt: TGTGCCAGCAGCGATACCCCCGGGACAGGCGTCTACGAGCAGTACTTC

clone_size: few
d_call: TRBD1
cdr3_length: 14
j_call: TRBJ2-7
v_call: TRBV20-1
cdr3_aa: CSALGQASSYEQYF
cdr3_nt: TGCAGTGCACTAGGACAGGCGAGCTCCTACGAGCAGTACTTC